The next 2 T cell receptor beta chains were all read from a single sample in a study of technical replicates of blood from a few donors. TCRdb's table, derived via immunoSEQ multiplex PCR, lists solely in-frame clones and lacks some. This table holds about 100,000 clones, roughly 95% found once. The source material was T cells isolated from PBMCs. These receptors all stem from a human donor in good health.

The chain recombines TRBV6-5 with TRBJ1-3, with a weak D call TRBD1 (6 bases). CDR1 MNHEY and CDR2 SVGAGI come from the germline V gene. This CDR3 has 16 residues. Trimming cost V 0 bases and J 0 bases, with 9 bases left between them. CDR3: CASSYSQGRSGNTIYF. The CDR3 DNA follows: TGTGCCAGCAGTTACTCACAGGGCCGCTCTGGAAACACCATATATTTT.

The rearrangement links TRBV7-9 to TRBJ1-1; 8 bases are a match to TRBD1. Germline CDR1 is SEHNR and CDR2 is FQNEAQ (reference sequence). The ends lost 5 bases at V and 8 bases at J; junction bases unmatched: 16. The CDR3 is made up of 16 amino acids. The CDR3 region is CASSHQPGQGKGEAFF. The CDR3, as DNA: TGTGCCAGCAGCCACCAACCTGGACAGGGTAAAGGAGAAGCTTTCTTT.